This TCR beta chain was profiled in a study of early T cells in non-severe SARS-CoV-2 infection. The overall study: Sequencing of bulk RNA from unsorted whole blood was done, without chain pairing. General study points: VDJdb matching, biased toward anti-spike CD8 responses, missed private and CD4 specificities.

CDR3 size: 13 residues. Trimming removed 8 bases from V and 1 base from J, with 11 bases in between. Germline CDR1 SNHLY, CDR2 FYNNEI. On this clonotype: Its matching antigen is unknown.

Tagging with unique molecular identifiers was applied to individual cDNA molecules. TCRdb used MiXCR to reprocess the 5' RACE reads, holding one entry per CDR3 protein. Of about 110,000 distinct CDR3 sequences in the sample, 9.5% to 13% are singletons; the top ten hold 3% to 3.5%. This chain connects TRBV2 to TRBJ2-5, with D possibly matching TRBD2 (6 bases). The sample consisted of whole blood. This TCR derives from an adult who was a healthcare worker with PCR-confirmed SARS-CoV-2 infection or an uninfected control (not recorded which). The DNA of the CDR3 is TGTGCCAGCTCCGTCGGGGGCCAAGAGACCCAGTACTTC. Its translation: CASSVGGQETQYF.